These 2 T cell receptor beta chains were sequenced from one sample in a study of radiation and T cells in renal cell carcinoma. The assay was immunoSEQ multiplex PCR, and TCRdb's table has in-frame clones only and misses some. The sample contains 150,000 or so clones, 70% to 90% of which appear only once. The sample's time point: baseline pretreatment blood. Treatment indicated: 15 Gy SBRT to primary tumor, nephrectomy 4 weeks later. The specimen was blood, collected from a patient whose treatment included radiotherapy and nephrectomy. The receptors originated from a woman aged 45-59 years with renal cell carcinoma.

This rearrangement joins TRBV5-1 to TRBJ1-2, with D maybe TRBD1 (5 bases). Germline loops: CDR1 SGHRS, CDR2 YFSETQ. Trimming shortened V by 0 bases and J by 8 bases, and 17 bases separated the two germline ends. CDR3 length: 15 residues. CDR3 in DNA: TGCGCCAGCAGCTTGGAGGGACTCACCTATGAGGGCTACACCTTC. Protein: CASSLEGLTYEGYTF.

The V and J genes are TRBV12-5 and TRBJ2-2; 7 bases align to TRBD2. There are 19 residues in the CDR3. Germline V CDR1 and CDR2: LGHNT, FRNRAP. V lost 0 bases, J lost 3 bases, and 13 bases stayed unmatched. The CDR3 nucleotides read TGTGCTAGTGGTTTGGTAATCCTATCAAGCGGGGATGACACCGGGGAGCTGTTTTTT. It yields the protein CASGLVILSSGDDTGELFF.